This is a list of T cell receptor beta chains from one sample in a study of cytomegalovirus exposure and HLA in healthy donors. Sequenced by immunoSEQ multiplex PCR; TCRdb stores in-frame clones only, minus some. The sample carries approximately 140,000 clones, approximately 80% recorded once. The sample taken for sequencing was PBMCs. The receptor source for this set is a woman aged 55-69 years in good health and CMV-seronegative. Both conserved end residues are part of each CDR3. The D gene is left open where the match is weak. Size tells how often a clone was seen (once, few, many) or the class of an expanded clone, and some rows leave it out.

.	14	TRBV25-1	TRBJ1-3	TRBD1	CASSGMGQGNTIYF	TGTGCCAGCAGTGGCATGGGACAGGGAAACACCATATATTTT
.	18	TRBV7-6	TRBJ2-1	TRBD2	CASSPEDTRGSSYNEQFF	TGTGCCAGCAGCCCCGAGGATACGCGGGGGAGCTCCTACAATGAGCAGTTCTTC
.	19	TRBV18	TRBJ2-1	TRBD1	CASSDRDRAYTSSYNEQFF	TGTGCCAGCTCAGACCGGGACAGGGCCTATACTAGCTCCTACAATGAGCAGTTCTTC
.	12	TRBV10-3	TRBJ2-3	.	CAISAVADTQYF	TGTGCCATCAGTGCCGTAGCAGATACGCAGTATTTT
once	16	TRBV5-8	TRBJ1-1	.	CASSSLAGLENTEAFF	TGTGCCAGCAGCTCACTGGCGGGGTTGGAGAACACTGAAGCTTTCTTT
.	14	TRBV5-1	TRBJ2-7	TRBD1	CASSLAGTGDRRYF	TGCGCCAGCAGCTTGGCCGGGACAGGGGACAGACGGTACTTC
.	16	TRBV4-2	TRBJ2-7	.	CASSPMDGDRSYEQYF	TGTGCCAGCAGCCCGATGGACGGGGATAGATCCTACGAGCAGTACTTC
.	15	TRBV6-5	TRBJ2-7	TRBD2	CASRLQERGGYEQYF	TGTGCCAGCAGACTCCAGGAGCGGGGGGGTTACGAGCAGTACTTC
.	13	TRBV28	TRBJ2-7	TRBD2	CASSSGTIYEQYF	TGTGCCAGCAGTTCCGGGACTATCTACGAGCAGTACTTC
once	15	TRBV5-1	TRBJ2-7	TRBD1	CASSLAPGTGLGQYF	TGCGCCAGCAGCTTGGCCCCCGGGACAGGGCTCGGGCAGTACTTC
.	15	TRBV28	TRBJ1-1	.	CASSTRGAGVTEAFF	TGTGCCAGCAGCACTCGCGGGGCGGGCGTTACTGAAGCTTTCTTT
.	15	TRBV19	TRBJ1-5	TRBD1	CASSDRDRGLWPQHF	TGTGCCAGTAGTGACCGGGACAGGGGATTGTGGCCCCAGCATTTT
.	17	TRBV11-2	TRBJ2-3	TRBD2	CASSLDWSAGGTDTQYF	TGTGCCAGCAGCTTAGATTGGTCAGCGGGGGGCACAGATACGCAGTATTTT
.	14	TRBV29-1	TRBJ1-4	.	CSVRKGRGDEKLFF	TGCAGCGTGAGAAAAGGGCGGGGGGATGAAAAACTGTTTTTT
.	13	TRBV29-1	TRBJ1-4	TRBD1	CSVAGTGGEKLFF	TGCAGCGTGGCCGGGACAGGTGGGGAAAAACTGTTTTTT
few	18	TRBV9	TRBJ2-1	TRBD2	CASSGGLAGVEEDNEQFF	TGTGCCAGCAGCGGGGGACTAGCGGGAGTCGAGGAAGACAATGAGCAGTTCTTC
.	16	TRBV5-1	TRBJ2-7	TRBD2	CASSQGTSGSSYEQYF	TGCGCCAGCAGCCAAGGGACTAGCGGGAGCTCCTACGAGCAGTACTTC
.	16	TRBV19	TRBJ1-2	.	CASIRSSSDSNYGYTF	TGTGCCAGTATCCGAAGCTCATCCGACAGCAACTATGGCTACACCTTC
few	12	TRBV2	TRBJ1-2	TRBD1	CASRDREPGYTF	TGTGCCAGCCGGGACAGGGAGCCTGGCTACACCTTC
.	14	TRBV5-1	TRBJ1-4	TRBD1	CASNTGTGGEKLFF	TGCGCCAGCAACACCGGGACAGGGGGTGAAAAACTGTTTTTT
few	15	TRBV6-4	TRBJ2-1	TRBD2	CASSVLAGRGNEQFF	TGTGCCAGCAGTGTACTAGCGGGAAGGGGAAATGAGCAGTTCTTC
.	14	TRBV5-1	TRBJ1-4	TRBD1	CASSYDRGDEKLFF	TGCGCCAGCAGTTACGACAGGGGGGATGAAAAACTGTTTTTT
.	14	TRBV7-6	TRBJ2-3	.	CASSLVRSTDTQYF	TGTGCCAGCAGCTTAGTGAGGTCCACAGATACGCAGTATTTT
.	14	TRBV6-1	TRBJ1-2	TRBD1	CASTPGQANYGYTF	TGTGCCAGCACCCCCGGACAGGCTAACTATGGCTACACCTTC
.	14	TRBV2	TRBJ1-1	TRBD1	CASSRQGADTEAFF	TGTGCCAGCAGTAGACAGGGCGCGGACACTGAAGCTTTCTTT